This TCR beta chain was captured in a study of cytomegalovirus exposure and HLA in healthy donors listed by TCRdb under 2017. With regard to the full study: An earlier analysis of more than 550 of the donors reported around 280 Gb of sequence data and approximately 120 million unique TCR beta sequences obtained from 180 million or so T cells. The study profiled the T cell repertoires of hundreds of subjects by immunosequencing and related them to cytomegalovirus serostatus. Rather than using new phenotypic data, the later analysis identified candidate immune exposures from TCR beta sequences and from how often those sequences occurred across donors. Donor age, sex, ethnicity and CMV serostatus were compiled alongside the repertoire data. An early release that covered more than 550 HLA-typed donors contained approximately 300 gigabases of sequencing data and tens of millions of unique TCR sequences. HLA typing included class I and class II loci at four-digit resolution. The study aimed to test whether signatures of past pathogen exposure could be identified by cataloging public T cell receptors. High-throughput TCR immunosequencing, statistical association of individual TCRs with disease status, and machine learning were combined to predict cytomegalovirus infection status. A later genetic analysis took genome-wide SNP genotypes for about three fifths of the 666 donors and used that subset as a discovery cohort. Four to six DR-DQ haplotypes were handled as single units for association and clustering, since linkage in the cohort was strong. To decide whether each TCR beta V gene segment behaved as functional or pseudogenic, an earlier analysis of 587 of the donors relied on high-throughput TCR beta sequencing. Among the roughly 400 genotyped donors, around 81% belonged to the genetic ancestry cluster associated with self-reported Caucasian donors. The number of donors typed differed by locus, with 629-630 for A, B, C, DRB1 and DQB1, roughly 520 for DQA1, some 570 for DPA1, and over 400 for DPB1. Every discovery cohort repertoire had been produced on one sequencing platform. In addition to the first cohort of roughly 700 subjects, a separate validation cohort of approximately 120 different subjects was used. On average, roughly 250,000 unique TCR beta nucleotide sequences were sequenced per donor among some 430 genotyped donors of the cohort, with around 19% of those sequences being non-productive. A later analysis re-analyzed previously published TCR beta repertoires from about 730 donors and added high-resolution HLA genotyping to study TCR occurrence patterns.

Via the germline V gene, CDR1 is MNHEY and CDR2 SVGAGI. Relative to germline, V is missing 1 base and J is missing 6 bases, with 4 bases of the junction outside any gene match. From the cysteine through the phenylalanine, the CDR3 covers 16 amino acids. Of the read, only the CDR3 DNA is kept; its 48 bases are in frame from base 1. In regard to this clone: The antigen it binds to is not known. No base qualities exist here, and no much larger clone lies one base off it.

The library was built by means of the immunoSEQ multiplex PCR assay. A mixture of 60 forward primers for TCR Vbeta segments and 13 reverse primers for TCR Jbeta segments was used in the multiplex PCR. The CDR3 region of rearranged TCR beta genes was amplified from genomic DNA with a multiplex PCR assay. Amplified TCR beta libraries were sequenced as 87-base-pair reads on the Illumina HiSeq System. Per the source publication's procedure: In a later analysis, tens of millions of unique TCR beta chains were counted across the 650 to 750 repertoires, and roughly 10 million of these chains were shared by at least two donors. Raw reads were error-corrected and collapsed into unique sequences with a nearest-neighbor algorithm that merged closely related sequences to remove PCR and sequencing errors. CDR3 sequences were aligned to IMGT reference sequences to assign V, D and J gene segments. Each retained sequence needed at least a six-nucleotide match to both a V gene segment and a J gene segment. A rearrangement counted as productive if the CDR3 had no stop codons and remained in frame with V and J, and every other rearrangement counted as non-productive. CDR3 was defined according to IMGT convention as the region running from the second conserved V-encoded cysteine to the conserved J-encoded phenylalanine. The earlier analysis of approximately 590 of the donors excluded any sequence lacking an unambiguous match to a single V gene segment. An earlier analysis of around 600 of the donors classified V segments as functional when productive rearrangements were above 56.7% and as segregating when the standard deviation between donors was above 5%. A statistical classification framework was built for diagnosing cytomegalovirus status from the catalog of TCR beta chain sequences. V and J gene assignment, in a later analysis, came from comparing TCR nucleotide sequences with IMGT/GENE-DB human TR gene sequences. The TCRdist pipeline was used in a later analysis to assign CDR3 sequences and most-parsimonious VDJ recombination scenarios. A later analysis defined each TCR beta chain by its CDR3 amino acid sequence plus V-gene family, and excluded reads lacking a unique V-gene family. To address suspected cross-contamination and a sequencing artifact, a later analysis removed 592 highly shared, low-generation-probability nucleotide sequences. In a later analysis, a clonal expansion index for each public chain was calculated from normalized within-repertoire ranks of inferred template counts. A later analysis computed generation probabilities with a VDJ recombination model fitted to out-of-frame rearrangements, and checked the results against IGoR. A later analysis scored TCR-TCR, TCR-HLA and TCR-CMV co-occurrence with hypergeometric tests, applying a repertoire-size bias correction to TCR pairs. False discovery rates were estimated in a later analysis by permuting HLA or CMV assignments 20 times. A later analysis grouped co-occurring TCRs with DBSCAN, adding TCRdist sequence similarity when clustering within HLA-allele-positive subsets. For co-occurrence clustering, repertoires with fewer than 30,000 or more than 120,000 public chains were excluded, along with a handful of repertoires with anomalous nucleotide sharing. The source is immuneACCESS, and TCRdb retained only in-frame sequences with V and J called. Part of the clones is not carried over; for the studies checked, unresolved V genes explain less than half of this, and the remainder is unexplained. V and J calls and clone size are those listed in that table; D and trimming were worked out from the DNA. Here the sample has 75,000 to 100,000 clones; approximately 70% occur a single time. The ten largest account for roughly 3.6% of the sample.

The cohort consisted of 600 to 750 healthy bone marrow donors. At the time of sampling, all cohort members were nominally healthy, though unrecorded immune exposures were likely present. The donor was CMV seronegative and was included in the group of about 400 seronegative cohort members. Every donor gave a peripheral blood sample, and the peripheral blood mononuclear cells from that sample were used for TCR beta sequencing. The Qiagen DNeasy Blood Extraction Kit was used to extract genomic DNA from the blood cell samples. Findings and caveats that apply to the study as a whole: In a later analysis, HLA-associated TCR beta chains showed more clonal expansion and lower generation probabilities than non-associated chains that were equally common. In both the original and validation cohorts, the classifier was reported to diagnose cytomegalovirus status with high specificity and sensitivity. Immune exposure information for the cohort was limited to CMV serostatus. In a later analysis, the rate of TCR association differed among HLA loci, with DRB1 alleles having the most associated TCRs and HLA-C alleles having the fewest. A further reported finding was that TCR beta sequences accurately predicted the HLA-A and HLA-B alleles for most subjects in the first cohort. Because the 87-base-pair reads could not distinguish some IMGT-functional V segments, including TRBV6-2 and TRBV6-3, those segments were excluded. Sequencing depth was assumed to be roughly uniform across donors in the presence/absence analyses, though that assumption may not hold. Some 15 rarely observed V segments, including chromosome 9 orphons, were excluded from the earlier analysis of some 590 of the donors because counts were too low. According to a later analysis, parvovirus B19, influenza, CMV and Epstein-Barr virus appeared linked to several top co-occurrence clusters. The sequencing pipeline was judged likely to have produced a cluster of highly shared sequence variants as a technical artifact. Correlated functional status among segregating V segments might reflect linkage disequilibrium, but an unknown experimental factor could not be ruled out. The authors suggested that the approach could potentially be extended to other disease states and immunological phenotypes. In this cohort, only TCR beta chains were sequenced, and detectable features were limited by the absence of alpha or paired-chain data. Because HLA typing was missing for some donors at each locus, association tests included only the typed subset. Specific HLA alleles were associated with 15,000 to 20,000 TCR beta sequences at a false discovery rate of 0.05 in a later analysis. Three of the identified cytomegalovirus-associated TCR beta chains were confirmed in vitro to be specific for cytomegalovirus antigens. Assigning TCR associations to individual alleles was difficult when HLA alleles, especially DR and DQ, strongly co-occurred. Across donors, most TCR sequences were observed very rarely, whereas some public TCRs were present in many individuals. An earlier analysis of around 500 of the donors showed that most TCR beta V segments appeared in productive rearrangements either about 87% or about 30% of the time, which broadly matched IMGT annotations. A later analysis found that most CMV-associated TCR beta chains appeared HLA-restricted, with HLA associations seemingly driven largely by CMV exposure. According to a later genetic analysis, donors in an Asian-associated ancestry cluster had fewer N-insertions in productive TCRs than the roughly 670-donor mean. The study gave a list of 150 to 200 TCR beta chains associated with cytomegalovirus. In a later genetic analysis, a missense DCLRE1C variant was associated with V-gene and J-gene trimming of TCR beta chains, and the association was replicated in an independent cohort.

The source material was PBMCs. The sequence was obtained from a man between 40 and 49 years old in good health and CMV-seronegative. The chain employs TRBV6-5 and TRBJ2-1; 12 of the junction bases match TRBD2. The sequence in DNA is TGTGCCAGCAGTTACTGGGCTAGCGGGGGGGCCAATGAGCAGTTCTTC. This encodes CASSYWASGGANEQFF.